This T cell receptor beta chain was captured by sequencing in a study of CD8+ T cells in alopecia areata. Extraction of RNA preceded its reverse transcription into cDNA, which served as the sequencing template. TCRdb's table, derived via immunoSEQ multiplex PCR, lists solely in-frame clones and lacks some. In the table there are around 69,000 clones, 55% to 65% of which are singletons. Peripheral blood, together with lesional scalp punch biopsies, was collected from alopecia areata patients. This receptor was identified in a human donor with alopecia areata. The sequences come from CD8+ T cells sorted from blood, collected at week 0.

CDR3 amino acids: CASSPPTSGGGNEQFF. CDR3 sequence (DNA): TGTGCCAGCAGCCCTCCGACTAGCGGGGGGGGAAATGAGCAGTTCTTC. The J gene is TRBJ2-1, the V gene TRBV7-9, with TRBD2 matching over 14 bases. Germline CDR1 and CDR2: SEHNR and FQNEAQ (reference sequence). Trimming at V came to 5 bases and at J to 7 bases, leaving 7 bases not matched to a gene. The CDR3 has 16 amino acids. The entire variable domain, with the rest obtained from reference TRBV7-9 and TRBJ2-1, is as follows: DTGVSQNPRHKITKRGQNVTFRCDPISEHNRLYWYRQTLGQGPEFLTYFQNEAQLEKSRLLSDRFSAERPKGSFSTLEIQRTEQGDSAMYLCASSPPTSGGGNEQFFGPGTRLTVL.